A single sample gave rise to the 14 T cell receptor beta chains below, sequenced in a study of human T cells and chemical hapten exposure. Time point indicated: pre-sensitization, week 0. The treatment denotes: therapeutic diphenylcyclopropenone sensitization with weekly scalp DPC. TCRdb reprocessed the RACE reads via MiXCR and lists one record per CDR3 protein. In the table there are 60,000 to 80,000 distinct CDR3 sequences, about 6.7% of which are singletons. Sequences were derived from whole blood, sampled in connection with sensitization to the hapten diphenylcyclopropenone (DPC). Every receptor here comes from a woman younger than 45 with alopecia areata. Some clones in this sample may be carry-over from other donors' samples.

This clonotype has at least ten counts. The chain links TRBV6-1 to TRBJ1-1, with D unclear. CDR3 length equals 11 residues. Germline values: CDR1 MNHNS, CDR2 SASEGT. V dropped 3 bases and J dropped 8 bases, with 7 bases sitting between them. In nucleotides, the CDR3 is TGTGCCAGCAGTGAGCTCAGAGAAGCTTTCTTT. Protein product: CASSELREAFF.

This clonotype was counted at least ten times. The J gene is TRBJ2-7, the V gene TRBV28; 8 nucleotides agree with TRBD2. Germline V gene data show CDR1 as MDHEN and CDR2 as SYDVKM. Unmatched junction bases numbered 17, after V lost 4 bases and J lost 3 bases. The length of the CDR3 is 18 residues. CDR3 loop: CASSSIFPSLAGYYEQYF. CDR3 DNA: TGTGCCAGCAGTTCTATATTTCCGAGCTTAGCGGGGTACTACGAGCAGTACTTC.

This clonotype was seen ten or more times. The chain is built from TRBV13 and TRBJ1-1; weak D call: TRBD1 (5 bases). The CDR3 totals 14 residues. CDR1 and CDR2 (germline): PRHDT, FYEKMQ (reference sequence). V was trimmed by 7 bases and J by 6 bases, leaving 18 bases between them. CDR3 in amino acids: CASTISRGRSEAFF. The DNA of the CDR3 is TGTGCCAGCACCATATCAAGGGGTCGCTCTGAAGCTTTCTTT. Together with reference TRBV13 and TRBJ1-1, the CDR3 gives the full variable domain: AAGVIQSPRHLIKEKRETATLKCYPIPRHDTVYWYQQGPGQDPQFLISFYEKMQSDKGSIPDRFSAQQFSDYHSELNMSSLELGDSALYFCASTISRGRSEAFFGQGTRLTVV.

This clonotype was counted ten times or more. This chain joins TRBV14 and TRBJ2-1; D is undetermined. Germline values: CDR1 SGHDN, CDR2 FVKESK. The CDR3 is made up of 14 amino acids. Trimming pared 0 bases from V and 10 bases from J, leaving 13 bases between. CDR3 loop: CASSQDLKHREQFF. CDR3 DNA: TGTGCCAGCAGCCAAGATTTGAAACATCGAGAGCAGTTCTTC. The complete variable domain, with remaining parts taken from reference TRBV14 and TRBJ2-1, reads EAGVTQFPSHSVIEKGQTVTLRCDPISGHDNLYWYRRVMGKEIKFLLHFVKESKQDESGMPNNRFLAERTGGTYSTLKVQPAELEDSGVYFCASSQDLKHREQFFGPGTRLTVL.

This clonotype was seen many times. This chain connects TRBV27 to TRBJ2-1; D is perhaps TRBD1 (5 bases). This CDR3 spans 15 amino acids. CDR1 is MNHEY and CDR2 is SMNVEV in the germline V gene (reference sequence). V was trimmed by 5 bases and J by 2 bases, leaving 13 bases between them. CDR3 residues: CASSPRGSPYNEQFF. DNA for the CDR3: TGTGCCAGCAGTCCAAGGGGTAGCCCCTACAATGAGCAGTTCTTC.

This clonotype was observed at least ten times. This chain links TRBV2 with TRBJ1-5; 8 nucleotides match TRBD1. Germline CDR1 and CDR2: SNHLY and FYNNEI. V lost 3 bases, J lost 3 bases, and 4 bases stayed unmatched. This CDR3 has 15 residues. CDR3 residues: CASSETGVDNQPQHF. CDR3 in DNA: TGTGCCAGCAGTGAGACAGGGGTGGACAATCAGCCCCAGCATTTT. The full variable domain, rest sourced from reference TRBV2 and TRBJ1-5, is EPEVTQTPSHQVTQMGQEVILRCVPISNHLYFYWYRQILGQKVEFLVSFYNNEISEKSEIFDDQFSVERPDGSNFTLKIRSTKLEDSAMYFCASSETGVDNQPQHFGDGTRLSIL.

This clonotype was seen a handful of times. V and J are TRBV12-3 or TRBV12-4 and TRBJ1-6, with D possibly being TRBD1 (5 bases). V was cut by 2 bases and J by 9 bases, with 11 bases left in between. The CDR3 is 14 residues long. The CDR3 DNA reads TGTGCCAGCAGTTTAAACCCGGGGGTTTCACCCCTCCACTTT. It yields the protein CASSLNPGVSPLHF.

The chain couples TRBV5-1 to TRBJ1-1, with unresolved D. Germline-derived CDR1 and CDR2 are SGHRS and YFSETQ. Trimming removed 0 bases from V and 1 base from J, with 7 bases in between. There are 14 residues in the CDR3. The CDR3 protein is CASSLGQQNTEAFF. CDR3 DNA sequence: TGCGCCAGCAGCTTGGGGCAGCAGAACACTGAAGCTTTCTTT.

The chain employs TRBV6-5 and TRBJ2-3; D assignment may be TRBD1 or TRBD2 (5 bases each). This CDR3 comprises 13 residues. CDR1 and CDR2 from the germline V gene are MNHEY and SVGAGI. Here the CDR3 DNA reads TGTACCACCCGGGACGGAATCACAGATACGCAGTATTTT. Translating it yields CTTRDGITDTQYF.

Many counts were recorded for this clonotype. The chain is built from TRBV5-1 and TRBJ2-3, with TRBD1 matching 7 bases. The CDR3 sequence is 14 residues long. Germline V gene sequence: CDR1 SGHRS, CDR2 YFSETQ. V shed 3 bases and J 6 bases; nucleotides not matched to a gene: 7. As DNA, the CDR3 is TGCGCCAGCAGCTCTGGGACAGCGGACGATACGCAGTATTTT. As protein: CASSSGTADDTQYF.

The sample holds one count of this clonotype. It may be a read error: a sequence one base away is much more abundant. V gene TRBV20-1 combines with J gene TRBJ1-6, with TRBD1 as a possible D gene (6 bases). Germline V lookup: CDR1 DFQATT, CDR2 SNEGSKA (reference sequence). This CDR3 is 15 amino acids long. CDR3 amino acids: CSATTGMPYNSPPHF. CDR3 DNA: TGCAGTGCTACCACAGGGATGCCCTATAATTCACCCCCCCACTTT.

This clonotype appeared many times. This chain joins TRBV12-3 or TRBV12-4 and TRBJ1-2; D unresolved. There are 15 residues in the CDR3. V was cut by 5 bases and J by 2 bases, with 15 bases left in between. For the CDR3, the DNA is TGTGCCAGCAGTACCCAAGCGATGGGGAACTATGGCTACACCTTC. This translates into CASSTQAMGNYGYTF.

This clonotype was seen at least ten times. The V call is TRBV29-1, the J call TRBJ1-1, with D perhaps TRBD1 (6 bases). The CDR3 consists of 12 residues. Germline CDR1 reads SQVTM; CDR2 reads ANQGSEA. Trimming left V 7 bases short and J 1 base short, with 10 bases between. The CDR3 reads CSGKGQNTEAFF. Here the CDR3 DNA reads TGCAGCGGAAAGGGACAGAACACTGAAGCTTTCTTT.

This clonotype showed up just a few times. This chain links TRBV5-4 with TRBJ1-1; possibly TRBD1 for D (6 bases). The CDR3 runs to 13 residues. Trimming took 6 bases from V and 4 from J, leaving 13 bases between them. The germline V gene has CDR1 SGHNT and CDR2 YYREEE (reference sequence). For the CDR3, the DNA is TGTGCCAGCAACTACGACAGGATCACTGAAGCTTTCTTT. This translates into CASNYDRITEAFF.